This T cell receptor (beta chain) originates from a study of OX40 agonist ivuxolimab in advanced cancers. Background on the study: Across the patients, intravenous ivuxolimab was delivered every 2 weeks at 0.01 to 10 mg/kg.

General study results and limits: In a subset of nonresponders, normalized T-cell clonal expansion was also low.

The assay was immunoSEQ multiplex PCR, and TCRdb's table has in-frame clones only and misses some. The sample yields tens of thousands of clones, more than 80% seen once. Germline-derived CDR1 and CDR2 are LNHDA and SQIVND (reference sequence). The CDR3 consists of 16 residues. The ends lost 2 bases at V and 4 bases at J; junction bases unmatched: 3. A single count supports this clone. What it recognizes is unknown. This sample comprised CD4+ or CD8+ T cells sorted from blood, obtained in a trial of the OX40 agonist ivuxolimab. This chain links TRBV19 with TRBJ2-2, with 11 bases identical to TRBD1. The TCR originated in an adult with an advanced solid tumor such as melanoma, head and neck, liver or kidney cancer. CDR3 sequence reads: CASSIRTGGGTGELFF. The DNA for the CDR3 is TGTGCCAGTAGTATAAGGACAGGGGGCGGCACCGGGGAGCTGTTTTTT. Using reference TRBV19 and TRBJ2-2 for the parts outside the CDR3, the full variable domain is DGGITQSPKYLFRKEGQNVTLSCEQNLNHDAMYWYRQDPGQGLRLIYYSQIVNDFQKGDIAEGYSVSREKKESFPLTVTSAQKNPTAFYLCASSIRTGGGTGELFFGEGSRLTVL.